This TCR beta chain is from a study of CD8 T cells in Susac syndrome. RNA, at about 0.45 to 1 ug, was reverse transcribed with random hexamers. By means of immunoSEQ multiplex PCR, TCR beta CDR3 spanning 54 Vbeta and 13 Jbeta underwent amplification. Using its own MiXCR run on the immunoSEQ multiplex PCR reads, TCRdb lists one record per CDR3 protein. The sample includes about 280,000 distinct CDR3 sequences, approximately 84% of them seen just once. TEMRA cells were FACS-enriched, unlike CD8+ and CD4+ T cells, which were negatively isolated. The clonotype originates from a human donor with multiple sclerosis. Sample: CD8+ T cells from PBMCs.

The CDR3 nucleotides read TGCGCCAGCAGCTTACAGGGCCCCTATGGCTACACCTTC. Its translation is CASSLQGPYGYTF. The chain uses TRBV5-1 and TRBJ1-2, with TRBD1 as a possible D gene (6 bases). V was cut by 2 bases and J by 4 bases, with 9 bases left in between. The CDR3 covers 13 residues. Germline loops: CDR1 SGHRS, CDR2 YFSETQ.